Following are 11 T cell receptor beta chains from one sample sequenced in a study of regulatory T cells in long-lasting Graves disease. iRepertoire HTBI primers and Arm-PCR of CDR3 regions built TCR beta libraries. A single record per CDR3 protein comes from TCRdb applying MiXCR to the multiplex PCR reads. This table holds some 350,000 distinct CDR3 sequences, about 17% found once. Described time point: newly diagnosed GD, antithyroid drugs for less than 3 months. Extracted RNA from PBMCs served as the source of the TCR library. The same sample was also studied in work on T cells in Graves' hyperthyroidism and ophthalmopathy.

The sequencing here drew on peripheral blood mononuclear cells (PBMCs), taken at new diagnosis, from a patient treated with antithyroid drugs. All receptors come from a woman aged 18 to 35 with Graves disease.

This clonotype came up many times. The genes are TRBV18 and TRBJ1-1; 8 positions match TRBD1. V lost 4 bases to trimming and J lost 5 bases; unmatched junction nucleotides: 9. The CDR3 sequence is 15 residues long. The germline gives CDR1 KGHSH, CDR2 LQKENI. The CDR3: CASSRNDRGRTEAFF. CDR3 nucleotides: TGTGCCAGCTCACGGAATGACAGGGGTAGGACTGAAGCTTTCTTT.

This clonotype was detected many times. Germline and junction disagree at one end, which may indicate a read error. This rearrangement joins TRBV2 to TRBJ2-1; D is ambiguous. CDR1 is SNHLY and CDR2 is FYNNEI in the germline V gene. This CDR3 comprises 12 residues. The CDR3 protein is CASSEELSPRIF. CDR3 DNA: TGTGCCAGCAGTGAAGAGTTGTCCCCTCGGATCTTC.

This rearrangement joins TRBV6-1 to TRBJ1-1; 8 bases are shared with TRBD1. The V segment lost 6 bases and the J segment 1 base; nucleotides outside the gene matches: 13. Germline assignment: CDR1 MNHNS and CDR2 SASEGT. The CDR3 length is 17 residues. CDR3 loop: CASRQNRGWIGNTEAFF. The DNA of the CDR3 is TGTGCCAGCAGACAAAACAGGGGGTGGATAGGGAACACTGAAGCTTTCTTT.

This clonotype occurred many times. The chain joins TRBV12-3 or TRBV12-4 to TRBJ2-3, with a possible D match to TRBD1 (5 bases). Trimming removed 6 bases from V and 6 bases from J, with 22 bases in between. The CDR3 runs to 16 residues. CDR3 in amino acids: CASSLEQGSATDTQYF. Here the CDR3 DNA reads TGTGCCAGCAGCTTGGAGCAGGGTTCGGCTACGGATACGCAGTATTTT.

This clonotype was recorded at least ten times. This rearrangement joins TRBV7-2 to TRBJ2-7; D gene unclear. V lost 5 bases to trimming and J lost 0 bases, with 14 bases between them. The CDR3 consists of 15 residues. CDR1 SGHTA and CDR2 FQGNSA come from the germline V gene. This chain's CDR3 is CASSRVLFSSYEQYF. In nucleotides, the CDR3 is TGTGCCAGCAGCCGGGTGCTCTTCAGCTCCTACGAGCAGTACTTC.

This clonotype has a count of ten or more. Written as DNA, the CDR3 is TGTGCCACCAGCGAGAATAACCTCGGCCTACTAGCGGGAGGATACAATGAGCAGTTCTTC. It codes for CATSENNLGLLAGGYNEQFF. The V gene is TRBV15, the J gene TRBJ2-1; the match to TRBD2 covers 12 bases. V dropped 5 bases and J dropped 4; count of bases not matched to a gene: 18. Looked up from germline, CDR1 is LNHNV and CDR2 is YYDKDF (reference sequence). The CDR3 sequence is 20 residues long.

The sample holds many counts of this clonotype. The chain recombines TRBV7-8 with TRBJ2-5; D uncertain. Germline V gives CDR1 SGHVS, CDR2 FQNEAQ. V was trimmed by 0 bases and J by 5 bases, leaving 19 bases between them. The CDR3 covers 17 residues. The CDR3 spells CASSLAQRKTNRETQYF. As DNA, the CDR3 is TGTGCCAGCAGCTTAGCGCAACGCAAAACAAACCGGGAGACCCAGTACTTC. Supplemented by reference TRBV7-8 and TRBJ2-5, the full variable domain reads GAGVSQSPRYKVAKRGQDVALRCDPISGHVSLFWYQQALGQGPEFLTYFQNEAQLDKSGLPSDRFFAERPEGSVSTLKIQRTQQEDSAVYLCASSLAQRKTNRETQYFGPGTRLLVL.

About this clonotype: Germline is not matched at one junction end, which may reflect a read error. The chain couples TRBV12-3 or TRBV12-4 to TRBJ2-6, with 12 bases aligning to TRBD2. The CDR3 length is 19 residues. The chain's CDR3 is CTSSQGLAGSSSGANVLTF. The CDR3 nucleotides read TGTACCAGCAGTCAAGGACTAGCGGGATCCAGCTCTGGGGCCAACGTCCTGACTTTC.

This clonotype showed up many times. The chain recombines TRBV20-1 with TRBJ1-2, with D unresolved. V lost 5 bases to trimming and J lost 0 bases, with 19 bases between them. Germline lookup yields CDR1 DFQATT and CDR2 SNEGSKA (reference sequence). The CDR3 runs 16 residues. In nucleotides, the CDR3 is TGCAGTGCTTTCCCAGACGGTTCAGCAACTAACTATGGCTACACCTTC. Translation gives CSAFPDGSATNYGYTF.

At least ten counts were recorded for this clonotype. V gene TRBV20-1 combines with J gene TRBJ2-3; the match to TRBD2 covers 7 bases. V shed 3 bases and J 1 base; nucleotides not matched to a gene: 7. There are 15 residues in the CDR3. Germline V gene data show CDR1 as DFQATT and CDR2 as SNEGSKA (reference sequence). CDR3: CSARRAAGGTDTQYF. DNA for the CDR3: TGCAGTGCTAGGAGGGCCGCGGGGGGCACAGATACGCAGTATTTT.

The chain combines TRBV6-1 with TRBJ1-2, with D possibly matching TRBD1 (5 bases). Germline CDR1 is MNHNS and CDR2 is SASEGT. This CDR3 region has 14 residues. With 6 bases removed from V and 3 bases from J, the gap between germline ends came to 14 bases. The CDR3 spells CASRRGVGDYGYTF. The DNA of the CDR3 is TGTGCCAGCAGAAGAGGGGTTGGAGACTATGGCTACACCTTC.